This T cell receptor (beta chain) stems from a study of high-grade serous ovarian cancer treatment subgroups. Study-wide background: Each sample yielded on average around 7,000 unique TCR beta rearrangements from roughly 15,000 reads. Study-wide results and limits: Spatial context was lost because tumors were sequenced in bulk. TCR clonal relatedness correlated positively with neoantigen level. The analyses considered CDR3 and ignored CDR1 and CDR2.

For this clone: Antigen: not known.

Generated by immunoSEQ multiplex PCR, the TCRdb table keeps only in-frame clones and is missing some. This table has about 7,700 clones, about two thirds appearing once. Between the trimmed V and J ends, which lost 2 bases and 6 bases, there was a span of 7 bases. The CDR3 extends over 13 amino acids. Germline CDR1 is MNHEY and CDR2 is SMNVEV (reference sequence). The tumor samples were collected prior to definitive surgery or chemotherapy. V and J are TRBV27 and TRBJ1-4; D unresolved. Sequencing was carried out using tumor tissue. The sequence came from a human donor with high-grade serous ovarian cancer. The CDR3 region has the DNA TGTGCCAGCAGTTTAGGGCCCCATGAAAAACTGTTTTTT. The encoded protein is CASSLGPHEKLFF.